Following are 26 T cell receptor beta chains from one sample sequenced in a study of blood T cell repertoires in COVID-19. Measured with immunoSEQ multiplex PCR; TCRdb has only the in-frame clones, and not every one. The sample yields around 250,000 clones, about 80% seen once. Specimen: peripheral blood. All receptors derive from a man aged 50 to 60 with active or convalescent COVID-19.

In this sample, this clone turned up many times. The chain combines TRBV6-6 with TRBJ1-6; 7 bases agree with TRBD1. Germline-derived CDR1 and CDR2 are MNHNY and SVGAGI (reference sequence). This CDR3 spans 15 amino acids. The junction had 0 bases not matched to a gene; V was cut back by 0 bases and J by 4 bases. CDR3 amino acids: CASSYSGQYNSPLHF. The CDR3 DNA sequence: TGTGCCAGCAGTTACTCGGGACAGTATAATTCACCCCTCCACTTT.

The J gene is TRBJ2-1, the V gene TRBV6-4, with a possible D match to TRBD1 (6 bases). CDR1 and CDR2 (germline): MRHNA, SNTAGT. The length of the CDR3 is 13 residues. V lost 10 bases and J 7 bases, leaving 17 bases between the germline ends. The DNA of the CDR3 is TGTGCCACAGCGCAGGGGAATTCGAATGAGCAGTTCTTC. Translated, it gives CATAQGNSNEQFF.

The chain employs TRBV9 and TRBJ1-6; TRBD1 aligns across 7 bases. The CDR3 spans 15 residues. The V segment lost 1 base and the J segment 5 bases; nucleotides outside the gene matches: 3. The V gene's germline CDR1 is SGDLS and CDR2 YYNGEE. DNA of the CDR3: TGTGCCAGCAGCGTATGGCAGGGGGATAATTCACCCCTCCACTTT. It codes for CASSVWQGDNSPLHF.

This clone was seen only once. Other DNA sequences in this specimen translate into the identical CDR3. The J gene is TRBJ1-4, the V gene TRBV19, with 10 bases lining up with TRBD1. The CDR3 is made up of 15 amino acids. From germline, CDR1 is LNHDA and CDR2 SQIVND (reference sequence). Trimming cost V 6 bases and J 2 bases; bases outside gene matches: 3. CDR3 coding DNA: TGTGCCAGTAGCCGACAGGGGGCGACTAATGAAAAACTGTTTTTT. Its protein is CASSRQGATNEKLFF.

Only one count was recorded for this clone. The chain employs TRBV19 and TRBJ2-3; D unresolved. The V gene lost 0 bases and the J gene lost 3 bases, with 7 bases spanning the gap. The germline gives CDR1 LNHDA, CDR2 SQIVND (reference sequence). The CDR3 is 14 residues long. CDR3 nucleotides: TGTGCCAGTAGTATAGATCCGCGGACAGATACGCAGTATTTT. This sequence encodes CASSIDPRTDTQYF.

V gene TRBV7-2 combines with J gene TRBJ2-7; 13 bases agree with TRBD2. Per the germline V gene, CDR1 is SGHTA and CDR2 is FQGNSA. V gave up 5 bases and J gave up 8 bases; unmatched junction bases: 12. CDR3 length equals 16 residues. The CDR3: CASSLTSGGAGSQQYF. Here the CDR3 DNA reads TGTGCCAGCAGCCTCACTAGCGGGGGGGCAGGTAGTCAGCAGTACTTC.

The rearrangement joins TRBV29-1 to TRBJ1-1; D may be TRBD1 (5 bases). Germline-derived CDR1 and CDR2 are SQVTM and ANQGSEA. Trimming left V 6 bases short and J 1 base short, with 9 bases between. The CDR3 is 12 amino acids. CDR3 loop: CSVLQANTEAFF. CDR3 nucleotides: TGCAGCGTCCTACAGGCGAACACTGAAGCTTTCTTT.

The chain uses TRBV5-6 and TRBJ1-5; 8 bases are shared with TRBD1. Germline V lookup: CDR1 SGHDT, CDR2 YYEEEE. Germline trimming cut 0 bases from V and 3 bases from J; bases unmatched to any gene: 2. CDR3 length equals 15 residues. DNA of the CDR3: TGTGCCAGCAGCTTGGGGCAGGGGGCCAATCAGCCCCAGCATTTT. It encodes CASSLGQGANQPQHF.

The CDR3 DNA sequence: TGTGCCAGCAGCGTAGGTTGGACAGGTTATGAGATAAACACCGGGGAGCTGTTTTTT. As protein: CASSVGWTGYEINTGELFF. The rearrangement joins TRBV9 to TRBJ2-2; 7 nucleotides match TRBD1. The germline V gene encodes CDR1 SGDLS and CDR2 YYNGEE. This CDR3 spans 19 amino acids. Trimming took 0 bases from V and 2 from J; bases not matched to a gene: 13.

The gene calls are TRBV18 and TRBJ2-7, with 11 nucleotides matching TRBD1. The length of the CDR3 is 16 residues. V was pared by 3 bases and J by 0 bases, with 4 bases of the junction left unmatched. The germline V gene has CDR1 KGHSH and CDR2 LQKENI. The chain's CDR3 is CASSPFGTGGSYEQYF. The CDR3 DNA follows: TGTGCCAGCTCACCGTTCGGGACAGGGGGCTCCTACGAGCAGTACTTC.

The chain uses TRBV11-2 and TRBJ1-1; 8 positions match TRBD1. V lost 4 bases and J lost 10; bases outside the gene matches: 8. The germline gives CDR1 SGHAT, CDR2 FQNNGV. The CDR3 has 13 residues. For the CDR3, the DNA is TGTGCCAGCAGCTCCCCAGGTGACAGGGGAGCTTTCTTT. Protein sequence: CASSSPGDRGAFF.

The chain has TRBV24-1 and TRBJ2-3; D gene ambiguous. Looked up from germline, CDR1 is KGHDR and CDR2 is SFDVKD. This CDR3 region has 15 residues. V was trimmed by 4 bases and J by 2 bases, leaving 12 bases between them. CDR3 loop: CATSDPGGNTDTQYF. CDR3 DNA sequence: TGTGCCACCAGTGACCCCGGCGGTAACACAGATACGCAGTATTTT.

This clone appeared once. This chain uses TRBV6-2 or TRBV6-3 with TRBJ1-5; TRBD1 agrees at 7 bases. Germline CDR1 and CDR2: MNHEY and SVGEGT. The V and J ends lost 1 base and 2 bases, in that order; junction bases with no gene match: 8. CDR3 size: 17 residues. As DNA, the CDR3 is TGTGCCAGCAGTTACTGGCCTGGAGGGGGCGGCAATCAGCCCCAGCATTTT. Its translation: CASSYWPGGGGNQPQHF.

The CDR3 is CATAMGLPEQPQHF. CDR3 DNA sequence: TGTGCCACAGCGATGGGACTGCCGGAGCAGCCCCAGCATTTT. J is TRBJ1-5 and V is TRBV28; D is perhaps TRBD1 (5 bases). There are 14 residues in the CDR3. In germline, CDR1 is MDHEN, CDR2 SYDVKM. V lost 10 bases and J 7 bases, leaving 20 bases between the germline ends.

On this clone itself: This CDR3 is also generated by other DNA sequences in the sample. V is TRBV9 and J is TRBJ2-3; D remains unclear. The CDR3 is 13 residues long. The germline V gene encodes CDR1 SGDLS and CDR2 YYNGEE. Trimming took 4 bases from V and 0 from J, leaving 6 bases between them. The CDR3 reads CASSTTSTDTQYF. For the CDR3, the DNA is TGTGCCAGCAGCACGACTAGCACAGATACGCAGTATTTT. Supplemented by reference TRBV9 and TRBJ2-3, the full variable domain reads DSGVTQTPKHLITATGQRVTLRCSPRSGDLSVYWYQQSLDQGLQFLIQYYNGEERAKGNILERFSAQQFPDLHSELNLSSLELGDSALYFCASSTTSTDTQYFGPGTRLTVL.

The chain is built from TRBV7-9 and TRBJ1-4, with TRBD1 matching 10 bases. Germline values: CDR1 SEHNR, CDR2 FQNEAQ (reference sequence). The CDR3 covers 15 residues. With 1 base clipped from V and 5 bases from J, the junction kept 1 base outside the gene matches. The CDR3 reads CASSLGGQGNEKLFF. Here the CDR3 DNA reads TGTGCCAGCAGCTTAGGGGGACAGGGGAATGAAAAACTGTTTTTT.

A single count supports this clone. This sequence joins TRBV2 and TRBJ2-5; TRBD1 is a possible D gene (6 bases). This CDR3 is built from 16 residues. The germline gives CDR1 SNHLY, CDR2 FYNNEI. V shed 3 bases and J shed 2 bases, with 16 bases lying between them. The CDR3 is CASSDQGLGAQETQYF. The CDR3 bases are TGTGCCAGCAGTGATCAGGGTTTGGGGGCTCAAGAGACCCAGTACTTC.

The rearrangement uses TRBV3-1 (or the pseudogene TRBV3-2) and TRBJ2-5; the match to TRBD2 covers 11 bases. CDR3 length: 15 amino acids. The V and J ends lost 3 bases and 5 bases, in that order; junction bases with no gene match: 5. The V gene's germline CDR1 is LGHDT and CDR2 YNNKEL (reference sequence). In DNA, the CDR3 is TGTGCCAGCAGCCACTTTGTAGCGGGGGGGGAGACCCAGTACTTC. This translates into CASSHFVAGGETQYF.

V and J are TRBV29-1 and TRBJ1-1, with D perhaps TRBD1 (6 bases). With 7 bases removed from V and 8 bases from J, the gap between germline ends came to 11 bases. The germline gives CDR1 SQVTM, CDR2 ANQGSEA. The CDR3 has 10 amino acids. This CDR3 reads CSADDREAFF. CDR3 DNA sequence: TGCAGCGCCGACGACAGGGAAGCTTTCTTT.

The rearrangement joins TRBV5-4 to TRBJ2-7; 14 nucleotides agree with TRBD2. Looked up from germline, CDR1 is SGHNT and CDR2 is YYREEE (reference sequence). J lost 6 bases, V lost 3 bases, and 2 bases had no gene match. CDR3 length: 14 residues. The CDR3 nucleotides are TGTGCCAGCAGCTGGGGGACTAGCGGGGGCGAGCAGTACTTC. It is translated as CASSWGTSGGEQYF.

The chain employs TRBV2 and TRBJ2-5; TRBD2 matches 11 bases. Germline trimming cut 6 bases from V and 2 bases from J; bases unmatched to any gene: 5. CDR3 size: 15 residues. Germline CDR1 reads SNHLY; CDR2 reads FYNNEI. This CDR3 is CASSFLAGGQETQYF. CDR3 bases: TGTGCCAGCAGCTTTCTAGCGGGGGGACAAGAGACCCAGTACTTC.

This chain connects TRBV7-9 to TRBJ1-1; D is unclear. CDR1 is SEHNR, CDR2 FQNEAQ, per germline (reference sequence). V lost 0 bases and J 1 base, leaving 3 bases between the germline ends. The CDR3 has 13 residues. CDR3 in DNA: TGTGCCAGCAGCTTAGCCAGGAACACTGAAGCTTTCTTT. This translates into CASSLARNTEAFF.

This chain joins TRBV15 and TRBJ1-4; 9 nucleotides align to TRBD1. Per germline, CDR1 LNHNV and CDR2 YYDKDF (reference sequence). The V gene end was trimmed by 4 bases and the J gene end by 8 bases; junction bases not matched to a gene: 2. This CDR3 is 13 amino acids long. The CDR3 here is CATSNGQGEKLFF. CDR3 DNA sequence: TGTGCCACCAGCAACGGACAGGGGGAAAAACTGTTTTTT. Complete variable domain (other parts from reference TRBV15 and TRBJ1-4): DAMVIQNPRYQVTQFGKPVTLSCSQTLNHNVMYWYQQKSSQAPKLLFHYYDKDFNNEADTPDNFQSRRPNTSFCFLDIRSPGLGDTAMYLCATSNGQGEKLFFGSGTQLSVL.

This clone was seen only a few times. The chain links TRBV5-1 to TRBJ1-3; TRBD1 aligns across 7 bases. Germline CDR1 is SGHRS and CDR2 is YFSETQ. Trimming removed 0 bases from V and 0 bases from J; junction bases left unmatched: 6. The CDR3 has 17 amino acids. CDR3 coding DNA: TGCGCCAGCAGCTTGGCGGGACAGCGGAGCTCTGGAAACACCATATATTTT. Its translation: CASSLAGQRSSGNTIYF.

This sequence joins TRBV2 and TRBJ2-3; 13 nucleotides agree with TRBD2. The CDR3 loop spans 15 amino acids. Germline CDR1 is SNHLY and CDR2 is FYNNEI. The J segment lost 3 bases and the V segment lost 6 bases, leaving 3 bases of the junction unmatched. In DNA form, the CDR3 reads TGTGCCAGCAGACGGACTAGCGGGGGAACAGATACGCAGTATTTT. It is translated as CASRRTSGGTDTQYF.

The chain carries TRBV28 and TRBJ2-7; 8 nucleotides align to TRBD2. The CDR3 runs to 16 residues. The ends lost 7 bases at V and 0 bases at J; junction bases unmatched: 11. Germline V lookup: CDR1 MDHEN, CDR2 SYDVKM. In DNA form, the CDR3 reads TGTGCCAGCAAGGACGCAGGACTAGCCCTCTCCTACGAGCAGTACTTC. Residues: CASKDAGLALSYEQYF.